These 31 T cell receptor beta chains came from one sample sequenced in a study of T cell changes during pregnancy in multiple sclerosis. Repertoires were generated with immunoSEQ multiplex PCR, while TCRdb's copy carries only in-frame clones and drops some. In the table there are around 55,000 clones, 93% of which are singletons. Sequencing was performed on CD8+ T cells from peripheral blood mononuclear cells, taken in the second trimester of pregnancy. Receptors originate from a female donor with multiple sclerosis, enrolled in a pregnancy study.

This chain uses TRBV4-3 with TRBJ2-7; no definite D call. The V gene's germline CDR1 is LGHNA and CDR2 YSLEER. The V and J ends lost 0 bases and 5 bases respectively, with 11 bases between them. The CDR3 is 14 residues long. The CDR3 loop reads CASSQEQLGNEQYF. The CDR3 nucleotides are TGCGCCAGCAGCCAAGAACAGCTGGGCAACGAGCAGTACTTC.

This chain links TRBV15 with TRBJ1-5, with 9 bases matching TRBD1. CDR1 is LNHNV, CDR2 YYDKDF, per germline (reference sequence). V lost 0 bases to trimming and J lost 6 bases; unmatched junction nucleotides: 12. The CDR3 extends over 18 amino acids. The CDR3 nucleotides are TGTGCCACCAGCAGAGATAGGGACAGGGATGAGTACACTCAGCCCCAGCATTTT. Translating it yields CATSRDRDRDEYTQPQHF.

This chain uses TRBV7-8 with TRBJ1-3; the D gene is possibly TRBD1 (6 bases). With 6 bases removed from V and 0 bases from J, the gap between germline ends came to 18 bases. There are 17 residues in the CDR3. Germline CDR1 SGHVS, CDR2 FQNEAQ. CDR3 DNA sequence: TGTGCCAGCAGAGCCCTTCCAGGGGATTTCTCTGGAAACACCATATATTTT. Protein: CASRALPGDFSGNTIYF.

The CDR3 spells CASSQDRTSGERNEQFF. The CDR3 DNA follows: TGCGCCAGCAGCCAAGATCGGACTAGCGGGGAAAGAAATGAGCAGTTCTTC. The chain employs TRBV4-3 and TRBJ2-1; 12 bases match TRBD2. J lost 7 bases, V lost 0 bases, and 7 bases had no gene match. The germline CDR1 and CDR2 sequences are LGHNA and YSLEER. This CDR3 has 17 amino acids.

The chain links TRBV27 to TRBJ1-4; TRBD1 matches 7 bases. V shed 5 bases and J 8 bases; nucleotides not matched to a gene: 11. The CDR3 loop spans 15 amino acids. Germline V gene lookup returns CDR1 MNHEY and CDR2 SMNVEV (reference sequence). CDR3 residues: CASSPTTGLGEKLFF. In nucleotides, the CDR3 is TGTGCCAGCAGTCCAACGACAGGGCTGGGGGAAAAACTGTTTTTT.

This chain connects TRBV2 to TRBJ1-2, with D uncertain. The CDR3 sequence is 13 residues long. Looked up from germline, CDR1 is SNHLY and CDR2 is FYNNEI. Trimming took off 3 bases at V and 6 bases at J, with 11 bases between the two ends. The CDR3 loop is CASSDARVDGYTF. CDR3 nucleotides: TGTGCCAGCAGTGATGCCCGAGTAGATGGCTACACCTTC.

The CDR3 spells CASSTPGTANTGELFF. DNA for the CDR3: TGTGCCAGCAGCACCCCCGGGACAGCGAACACCGGGGAGCTGTTTTTT. The gene calls are TRBV7-9 and TRBJ2-2; 7 nucleotides line up with TRBD1. From germline, CDR1 is SEHNR and CDR2 FQNEAQ (reference sequence). The CDR3 is 16 residues long. V lost 5 bases to trimming and J lost 0 bases; unmatched junction nucleotides: 6. The whole variable domain, remainder taken from reference TRBV7-9 and TRBJ2-2, is DTGVSQNPRHKITKRGQNVTFRCDPISEHNRLYWYRQTLGQGPEFLTYFQNEAQLEKSRLLSDRFSAERPKGSFSTLEIQRTEQGDSAMYLCASSTPGTANTGELFFGEGSRLTVL.

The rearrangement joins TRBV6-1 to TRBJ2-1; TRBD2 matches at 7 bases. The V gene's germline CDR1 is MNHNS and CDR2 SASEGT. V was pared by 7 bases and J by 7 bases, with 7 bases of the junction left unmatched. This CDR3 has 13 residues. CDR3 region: CASKMTSSNEQFF. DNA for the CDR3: TGTGCCAGCAAAATGACTAGCTCAAATGAGCAGTTCTTC.

CDR3 region: CASSHLNILDRPYGYTF. CDR3 nucleotide sequence: TGCGCCAGCAGCCACCTAAATATACTCGACAGGCCCTATGGCTACACCTTC. The chain joins TRBV4-1 to TRBJ1-2, with D possibly being TRBD1 (6 bases). CDR1 is MGHRA and CDR2 is YSYEKL in the germline V gene. The length of the CDR3 is 17 residues. The V and J ends lost 3 bases and 4 bases respectively, with 21 bases between them.

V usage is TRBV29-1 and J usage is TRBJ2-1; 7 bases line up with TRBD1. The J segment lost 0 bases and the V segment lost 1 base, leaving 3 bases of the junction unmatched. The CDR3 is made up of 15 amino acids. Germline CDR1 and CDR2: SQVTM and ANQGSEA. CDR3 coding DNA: TGCAGCGTTGAAGTGGACAGGAGCTCCTACAATGAGCAGTTCTTC. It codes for CSVEVDRSSYNEQFF.

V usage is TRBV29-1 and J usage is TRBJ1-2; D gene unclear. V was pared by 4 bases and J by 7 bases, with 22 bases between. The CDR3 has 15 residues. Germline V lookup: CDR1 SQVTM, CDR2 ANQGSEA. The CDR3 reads CSVVDPIPLKSGYTF. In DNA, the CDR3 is TGCAGCGTTGTAGACCCTATCCCGTTGAAATCTGGCTACACCTTC.

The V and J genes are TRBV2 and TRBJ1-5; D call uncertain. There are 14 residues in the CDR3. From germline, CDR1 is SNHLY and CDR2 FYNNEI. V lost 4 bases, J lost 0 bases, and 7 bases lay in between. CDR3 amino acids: CASSGRNSNQPQHF. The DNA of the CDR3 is TGTGCCAGCAGTGGCAGGAATAGCAATCAGCCCCAGCATTTT.

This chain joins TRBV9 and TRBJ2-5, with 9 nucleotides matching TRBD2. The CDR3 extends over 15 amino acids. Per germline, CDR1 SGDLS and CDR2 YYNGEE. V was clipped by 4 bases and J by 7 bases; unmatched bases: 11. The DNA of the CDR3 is TGTGCCAGCAGCAAGAGCGGGGGGCACTCGGGGACCCAGTACTTC. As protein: CASSKSGGHSGTQYF.

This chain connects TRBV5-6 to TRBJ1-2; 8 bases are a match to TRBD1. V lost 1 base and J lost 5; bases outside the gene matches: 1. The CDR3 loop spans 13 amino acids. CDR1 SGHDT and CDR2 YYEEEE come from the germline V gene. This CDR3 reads CASSLWTGYGYTF. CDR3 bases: TGTGCCAGCAGCTTGTGGACAGGGTATGGCTACACCTTC.

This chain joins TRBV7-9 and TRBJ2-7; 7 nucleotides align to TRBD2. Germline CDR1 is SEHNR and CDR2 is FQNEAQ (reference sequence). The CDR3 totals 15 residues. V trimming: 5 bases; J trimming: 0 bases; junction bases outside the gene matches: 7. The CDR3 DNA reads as TGTGCCAGCAGCGGGGCCGGGAGGAGCTCCTACGAGCAGTACTTC. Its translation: CASSGAGRSSYEQYF.

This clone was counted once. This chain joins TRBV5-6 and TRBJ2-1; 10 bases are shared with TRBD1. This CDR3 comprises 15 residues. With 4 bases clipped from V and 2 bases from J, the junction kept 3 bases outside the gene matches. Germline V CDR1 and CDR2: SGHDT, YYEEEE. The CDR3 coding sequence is TGTGCCAGCAGCCCGACAGGGGGCACCTACAATGAGCAGTTCTTC. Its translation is CASSPTGGTYNEQFF.

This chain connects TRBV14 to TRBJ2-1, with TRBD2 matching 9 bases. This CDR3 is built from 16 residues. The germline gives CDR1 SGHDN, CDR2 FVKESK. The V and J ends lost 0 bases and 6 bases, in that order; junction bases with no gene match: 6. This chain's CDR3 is CASSQDHGSGSNEQFF. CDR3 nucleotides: TGTGCCAGCAGCCAAGATCATGGTAGCGGGAGCAATGAGCAGTTCTTC.

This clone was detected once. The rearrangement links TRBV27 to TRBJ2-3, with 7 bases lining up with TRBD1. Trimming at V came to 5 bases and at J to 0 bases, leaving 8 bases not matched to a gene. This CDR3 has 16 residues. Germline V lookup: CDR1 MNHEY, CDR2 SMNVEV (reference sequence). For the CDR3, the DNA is TGTGCCAGCAGTCCCTGGGACAGTTCTAGCACAGATACGCAGTATTTT. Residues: CASSPWDSSSTDTQYF.

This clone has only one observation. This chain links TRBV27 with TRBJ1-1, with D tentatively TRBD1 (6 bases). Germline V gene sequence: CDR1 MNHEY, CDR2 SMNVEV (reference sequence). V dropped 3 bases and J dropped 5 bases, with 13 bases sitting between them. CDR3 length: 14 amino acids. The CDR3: CASSFGGAETEAFF. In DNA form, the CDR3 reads TGTGCCAGCAGTTTCGGGGGGGCAGAGACTGAAGCTTTCTTT.

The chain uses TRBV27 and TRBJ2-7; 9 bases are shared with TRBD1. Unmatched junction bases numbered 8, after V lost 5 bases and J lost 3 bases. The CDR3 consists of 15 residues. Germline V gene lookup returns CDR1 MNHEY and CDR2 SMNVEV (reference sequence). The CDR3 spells CASSRPGTGYYEQYF. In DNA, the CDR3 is TGTGCCAGCAGTCGACCCGGGACAGGGTACTACGAGCAGTACTTC.

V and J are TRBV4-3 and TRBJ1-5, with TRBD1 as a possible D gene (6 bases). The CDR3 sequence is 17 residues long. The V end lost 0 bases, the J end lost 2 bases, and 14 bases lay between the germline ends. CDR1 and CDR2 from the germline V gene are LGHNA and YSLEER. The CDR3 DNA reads TGCGCCAGCAGCCAAGAGGCAGGGGCCTATCGCAATCAGCCCCAGCATTTT. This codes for CASSQEAGAYRNQPQHF.

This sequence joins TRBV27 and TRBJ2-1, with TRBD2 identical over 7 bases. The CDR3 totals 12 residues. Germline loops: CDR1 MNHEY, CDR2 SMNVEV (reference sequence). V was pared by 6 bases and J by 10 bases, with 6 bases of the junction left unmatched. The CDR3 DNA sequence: TGTGCCAGCAGGTGGGGGGGTCAAGAGCAGTTCTTC. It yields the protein CASRWGGQEQFF.

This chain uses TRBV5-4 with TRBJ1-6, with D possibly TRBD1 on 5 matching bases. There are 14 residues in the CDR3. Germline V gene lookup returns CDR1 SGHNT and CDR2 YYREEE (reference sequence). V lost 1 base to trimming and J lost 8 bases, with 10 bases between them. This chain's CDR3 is CASSLSRAHSPLHF. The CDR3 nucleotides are TGTGCCAGCAGCTTGTCCAGGGCGCATTCACCCCTCCACTTT.

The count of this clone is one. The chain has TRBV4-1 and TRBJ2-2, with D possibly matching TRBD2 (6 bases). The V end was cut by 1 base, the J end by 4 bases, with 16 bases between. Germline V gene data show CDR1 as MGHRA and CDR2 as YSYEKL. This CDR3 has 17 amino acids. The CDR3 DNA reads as TGCGCCAGCAGCCAAGTTTGGCGGGGCACCGGCACCGGGGAGCTGTTTTTT. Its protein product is CASSQVWRGTGTGELFF.

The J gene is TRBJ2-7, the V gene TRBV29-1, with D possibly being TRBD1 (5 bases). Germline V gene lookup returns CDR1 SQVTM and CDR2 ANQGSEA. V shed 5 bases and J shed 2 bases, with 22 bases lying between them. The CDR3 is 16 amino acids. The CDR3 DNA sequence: TGCAGCGTTCGAACAGGTCCCGAACTCTTCCCCTACGAGCAGTACTTC. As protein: CSVRTGPELFPYEQYF.

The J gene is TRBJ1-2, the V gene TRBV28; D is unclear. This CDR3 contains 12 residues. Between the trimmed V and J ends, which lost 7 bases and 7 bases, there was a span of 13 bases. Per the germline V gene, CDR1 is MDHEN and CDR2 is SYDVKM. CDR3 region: CASTGNTPGYTF. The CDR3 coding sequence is TGTGCCAGCACCGGGAACACGCCTGGCTACACCTTC.

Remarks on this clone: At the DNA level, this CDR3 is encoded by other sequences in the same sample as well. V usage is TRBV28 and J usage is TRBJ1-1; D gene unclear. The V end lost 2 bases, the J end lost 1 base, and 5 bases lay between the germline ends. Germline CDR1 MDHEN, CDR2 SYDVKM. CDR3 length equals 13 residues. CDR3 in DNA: TGTGCCAGCAGTTTAACGGGGAACACTGAAGCTTTCTTT. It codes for CASSLTGNTEAFF.

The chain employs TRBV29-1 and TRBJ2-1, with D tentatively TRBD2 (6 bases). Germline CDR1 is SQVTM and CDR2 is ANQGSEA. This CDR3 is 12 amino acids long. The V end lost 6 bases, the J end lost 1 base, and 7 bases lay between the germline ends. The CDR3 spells CSVGLSYNEQFF. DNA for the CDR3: TGCAGCGTCGGACTATCCTACAATGAGCAGTTCTTC.

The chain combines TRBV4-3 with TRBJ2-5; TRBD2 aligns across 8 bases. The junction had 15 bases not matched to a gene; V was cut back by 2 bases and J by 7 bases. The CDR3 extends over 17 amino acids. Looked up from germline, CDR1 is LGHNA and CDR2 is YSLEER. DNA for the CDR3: TGCGCCAGCAGCCAATTCTTCGCGGGGGGCCAAGAAGGGACCCAGTACTTC. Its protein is CASSQFFAGGQEGTQYF.

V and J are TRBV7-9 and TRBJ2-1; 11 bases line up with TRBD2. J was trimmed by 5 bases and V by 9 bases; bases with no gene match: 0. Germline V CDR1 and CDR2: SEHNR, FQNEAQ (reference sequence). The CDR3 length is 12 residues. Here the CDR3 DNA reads TGTGCCAGGGGACTAGCGGACAATGAGCAGTTCTTC. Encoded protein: CARGLADNEQFF.

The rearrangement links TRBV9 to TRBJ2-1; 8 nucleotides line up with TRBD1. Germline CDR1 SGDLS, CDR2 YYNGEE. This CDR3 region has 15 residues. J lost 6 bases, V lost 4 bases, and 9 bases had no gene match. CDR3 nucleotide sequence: TGTGCCAGCAGCACACCCGGGACAGGCCTCAATGAGCAGTTCTTC. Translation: CASSTPGTGLNEQFF.